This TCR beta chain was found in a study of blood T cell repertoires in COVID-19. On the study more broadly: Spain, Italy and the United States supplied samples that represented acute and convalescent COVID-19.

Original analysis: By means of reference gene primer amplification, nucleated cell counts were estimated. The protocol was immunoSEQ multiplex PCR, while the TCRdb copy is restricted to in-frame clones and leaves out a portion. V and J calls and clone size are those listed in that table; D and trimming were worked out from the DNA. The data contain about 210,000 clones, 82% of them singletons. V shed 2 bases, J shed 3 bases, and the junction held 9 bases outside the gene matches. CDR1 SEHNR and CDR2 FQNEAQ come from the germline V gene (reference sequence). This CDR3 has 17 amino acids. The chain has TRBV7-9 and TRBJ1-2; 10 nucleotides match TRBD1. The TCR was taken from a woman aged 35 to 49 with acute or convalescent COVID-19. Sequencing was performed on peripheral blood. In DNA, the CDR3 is TGTGCCAGCAGCTTATTATTGACAGGGGGCGCGGACTATGGCTACACCTTC. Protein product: CASSLLLTGGADYGYTF. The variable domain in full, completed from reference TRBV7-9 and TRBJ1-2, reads DTGVSQNPRHKITKRGQNVTFRCDPISEHNRLYWYRQTLGQGPEFLTYFQNEAQLEKSRLLSDRFSAERPKGSFSTLEIQRTEQGDSAMYLCASSLLLTGGADYGYTFGSGTRLTVV.